These 15 T cell receptor beta chains were all obtained from the same sample, sequenced in a study of CD8 T cells in Susac syndrome. Random-hexamer reverse transcription was applied to roughly 0.5 to 1 ug RNA. One entry per CDR3 protein, called by TCRdb with MiXCR from the immunoSEQ multiplex PCR reads. The table has more than 200,000 distinct CDR3 sequences, around 93% seen once. What was sequenced was CD4+ T cells from PBMCs. The receptors here all came from a human donor with multiple sclerosis.

Concerning this clonotype: The missing conserved phenylalanine or tryptophan at the end of this CDR3 makes a read error likely. The limits of the CDR3 on the DNA are not certain, so only TCRdb's listed CDR3 is given. V usage is TRBV23-1 and J usage is TRBJ2-3. TRBV23-1 is assigned to the ORF class and has an uncertain function. Ends included, the CDR3 has 9 residues. The CDR3: CASSQSRQV.

The chain carries TRBV4-1 and TRBJ2-2; 7 bases agree with TRBD1. V dropped 2 bases and J dropped 9; count of bases not matched to a gene: 6. This CDR3 is built from 14 residues. Germline V gives CDR1 MGHRA, CDR2 YSYEKL. CDR3 loop: CASSQPRQGRELFF. CDR3 DNA: TGCGCCAGCAGCCAACCCCGACAGGGACGGGAGCTGTTTTTT.

This sequence joins TRBV20-1 and TRBJ1-6; TRBD1 is a possible D gene (5 bases). The CDR3 loop spans 15 amino acids. CDR1 and CDR2 (germline): DFQATT, SNEGSKA (reference sequence). The V end lost 3 bases, the J end lost 0 bases, and 9 bases lay between the germline ends. The CDR3 region is CSARAGSSYNSPLHF. In DNA, the CDR3 is TGCAGTGCTAGGGCAGGGAGCTCCTATAATTCACCCCTCCACTTT.

The rearrangement joins TRBV20-1 to TRBJ1-1, with a weak D call TRBD1 (5 bases). CDR3 length: 12 amino acids. With 5 bases removed from V and 5 bases from J, the gap between germline ends came to 12 bases. Germline lookup yields CDR1 DFQATT and CDR2 SNEGSKA (reference sequence). The CDR3, as DNA: TGCAGTGCTGGGGCCGGGGGGACTGAAGCTTTCTTT. Translated, it gives CSAGAGGTEAFF.

The rearrangement joins TRBV5-1 to TRBJ2-7; D possibly uses TRBD1 or TRBD2 (6 bases each). The CDR3 runs to 14 residues. V lost 0 bases and J 6 bases, leaving 13 bases between the germline ends. Germline CDR1 reads SGHRS; CDR2 reads YFSETQ. The CDR3 reads CASSLGPGAGEQYV. The CDR3 DNA reads TGCGCCAGCAGCTTGGGTCCGGGGGCCGGCGAGCAGTACGTC.

This clonotype was seen a handful of times. The rearrangement uses TRBV27 and TRBJ2-2; D gene uncertain. The V end was cut by 0 bases, the J end by 3 bases, with 5 bases between. The CDR3 spans 14 residues. CDR1 MNHEY and CDR2 SMNVEV come from the germline V gene (reference sequence). The chain's CDR3 is CASSLSWDTGELFF. The CDR3, as DNA: TGTGCCAGCAGTTTATCGTGGGACACCGGGGAGCTGTTTTTT.

This chain links TRBV6-5 with TRBJ1-1; 9 bases are shared with TRBD1. The CDR3 spans 13 residues. Germline V gene data show CDR1 as MNHEY and CDR2 as SVGAGI. V lost 2 bases and J lost 10; bases outside the gene matches: 5. The CDR3 protein is CASSYTQGAGAFF. Here the CDR3 DNA reads TGTGCCAGCAGTTACACACAGGGGGCTGGAGCTTTCTTT.

The rearrangement uses TRBV19 and TRBJ1-3, with 9 positions matching TRBD1. Unmatched junction bases numbered 2, after V lost 4 bases and J lost 1 base. This CDR3 has 15 amino acids. Germline CDR1 is LNHDA and CDR2 is SQIVND (reference sequence). CDR3 sequence reads: CASSRDRESGNTIYF. The CDR3 coding sequence is TGTGCCAGTAGTAGGGACAGGGAATCTGGAAACACCATATATTTT.

This rearrangement joins TRBV29-1 to TRBJ2-3; tentatively, D is TRBD1 (6 bases). V shed 0 bases and J shed 0 bases, with 10 bases lying between them. Germline CDR1 and CDR2: SQVTM and ANQGSEA. The CDR3 spans 15 residues. The CDR3 DNA sequence: TGCAGCGTTGAAGATCTGGGGGCGAGCACAGATACGCAGTATTTT. Its protein is CSVEDLGASTDTQYF.

The rearrangement uses TRBV29-1 and TRBJ1-1, with D unresolved. Trimming took 4 bases from V and 8 from J, leaving 11 bases between them. The CDR3 contains 11 residues. From germline, CDR1 is SQVTM and CDR2 ANQGSEA. CDR3 in amino acids: CSVGIWAEAFF. The CDR3, as DNA: TGCAGCGTTGGGATTTGGGCAGAAGCTTTCTTT.

The chain links TRBV10-3 to TRBJ1-1, with D possibly matching TRBD1 (5 bases). Germline loops: CDR1 ENHRY, CDR2 SYGVKD. V lost 3 bases and J 5 bases, leaving 10 bases between the germline ends. CDR3 length equals 13 residues. The CDR3 sequence is CAISDGAWTEAFF. The CDR3 DNA is TGTGCCATCAGTGACGGGGCTTGGACTGAAGCTTTCTTT.

The chain joins TRBV19 to TRBJ1-4; D call uncertain. This CDR3 is 14 amino acids long. The V and J ends lost 2 bases and 4 bases respectively, with 8 bases between them. Germline CDR1 is LNHDA and CDR2 is SQIVND (reference sequence). The CDR3 nucleotides are TGTGCCAGTAGTATACGCCGGAGTAATGAAAAACTGTTTTTT. This codes for CASSIRRSNEKLFF.

The chain couples TRBV5-1 to TRBJ1-4; tentatively, D is TRBD1 (5 bases). CDR1 SGHRS and CDR2 YFSETQ come from the germline V gene. V lost 3 bases to trimming and J lost 5 bases, with 14 bases between them. CDR3 length equals 15 residues. This chain's CDR3 is CASSSRGILNEKLFF. CDR3 nucleotide sequence: TGCGCCAGCAGCTCGCGGGGGATACTCAATGAAAAACTGTTTTTT.

The chain links TRBV14 to TRBJ1-4; D unresolved. With 3 bases removed from V and 10 bases from J, the gap between germline ends came to 9 bases. The CDR3 has 12 amino acids. Per the germline V gene, CDR1 is SGHDN and CDR2 is FVKESK. The CDR3, as DNA: TGTGCCAGCAGCCACGCGGTTGGAAAACTGTTTTTT. Translating it yields CASSHAVGKLFF.

The chain couples TRBV11-2 to TRBJ2-6, with TRBD1 as a possible D gene (6 bases). The germline CDR1 and CDR2 sequences are SGHAT and FQNNGV. CDR3 length: 17 amino acids. Trimming pared 3 bases from V and 0 bases from J, leaving 12 bases between. The CDR3 is CASSLGTLHSGANVLTF. The CDR3 DNA is TGTGCCAGCAGCTTGGGGACACTACACTCTGGGGCCAACGTCCTGACTTTC.